Each of the 6 T cell receptor beta chains below was sequenced from the same sample in a study of blood T cell repertoires in COVID-19. Some clones are missing from TCRdb's copy, which holds only in-frame ones; the method was immunoSEQ multiplex PCR. Here the sample spans 330,000 or so clones, 80% to 95% being singletons. Sequenced: PBMCs or T cells enriched from blood (not recorded which). The origin of the receptors is a woman aged 25-40 years who had recovered from COVID-19.

The gene calls are TRBV15 and TRBJ2-1, with no clear D. This CDR3 has 15 amino acids. The V gene's germline CDR1 is LNHNV and CDR2 YYDKDF (reference sequence). V lost 1 base and J lost 1, with 8 bases in between. CDR3 loop: CATSRVPGSYNEQFF. The CDR3, as DNA: TGTGCCACCAGCAGAGTTCCCGGTTCCTACAATGAGCAGTTCTTC. The complete variable domain, with remaining parts taken from reference TRBV15 and TRBJ2-1, reads DAMVIQNPRYQVTQFGKPVTLSCSQTLNHNVMYWYQQKSSQAPKLLFHYYDKDFNNEADTPDNFQSRRPNTSFCFLDIRSPGLGDTAMYLCATSRVPGSYNEQFFGPGTRLTVL.

The genes are TRBV2 and TRBJ2-5, with D tentatively TRBD2 (7 bases). CDR3 length equals 15 residues. CDR1 and CDR2 from the germline V gene are SNHLY and FYNNEI. The ends were cut back, 0 bases at V and 7 bases at J, with 15 bases in the middle. DNA for the CDR3: TGTGCCAGCAGTGAAGCAGCGAGGGGGGGACGGACCCAGTACTTC. As protein: CASSEAARGGRTQYF.

This rearrangement joins TRBV28 to TRBJ1-3; TRBD1 matches 7 bases. Germline V CDR1 and CDR2: MDHEN, SYDVKM. This CDR3 is built from 15 residues. The V gene end was trimmed by 10 bases and the J gene end by 4 bases; junction bases not matched to a gene: 13. CDR3 region: CATTRQGVGGNTIYF. The CDR3 DNA follows: TGTGCCACCACCCGCCAGGGGGTGGGAGGAAACACCATATATTTT.

The chain is built from TRBV19 and TRBJ2-1, with D possibly TRBD2 on 6 matching bases. Trimming took off 6 bases at V and 11 bases at J, with 26 bases between the two ends. The CDR3 length is 16 residues. The germline gives CDR1 LNHDA, CDR2 SQIVND (reference sequence). The CDR3 region is CASRPDQGPGVGKQFF. The CDR3 DNA sequence: TGTGCCAGTAGACCGGACCAGGGTCCGGGAGTAGGTAAGCAGTTCTTC.

The rearrangement links TRBV24-1 to TRBJ2-2; tentative D call: TRBD2 (6 bases). The CDR3 is 13 amino acids. Trimming removed 9 bases at V and 7 bases at J, with 14 bases between. The germline V gene has CDR1 KGHDR and CDR2 SFDVKD. This CDR3 reads CATRRGVVGELFF. The CDR3 region has the DNA TGTGCCACCCGGAGGGGAGTAGTCGGGGAGCTGTTTTTT.

The rearrangement joins TRBV5-1 to TRBJ2-7; 7 positions match TRBD1. V shed 4 bases and J 3 bases; nucleotides not matched to a gene: 13. CDR1 and CDR2 (germline): SGHRS, YFSETQ. The CDR3 loop spans 16 amino acids. This chain's CDR3 is CASSPGQPLSNYEQYF. DNA for the CDR3: TGCGCCAGCAGCCCGGGACAGCCACTTTCAAACTACGAGCAGTACTTC.